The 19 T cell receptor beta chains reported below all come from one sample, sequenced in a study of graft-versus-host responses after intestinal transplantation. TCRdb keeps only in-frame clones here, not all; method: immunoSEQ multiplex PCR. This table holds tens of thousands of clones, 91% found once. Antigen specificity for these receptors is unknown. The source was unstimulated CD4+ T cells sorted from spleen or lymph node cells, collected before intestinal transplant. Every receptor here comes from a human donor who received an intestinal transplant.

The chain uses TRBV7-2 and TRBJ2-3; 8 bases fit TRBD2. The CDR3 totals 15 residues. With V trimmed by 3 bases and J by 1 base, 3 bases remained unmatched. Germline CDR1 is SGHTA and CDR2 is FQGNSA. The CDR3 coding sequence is TGTGCCAGCAGCTTCGGGGGGGAAGGCACAGATACGCAGTATTTT. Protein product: CASSFGGEGTDTQYF.

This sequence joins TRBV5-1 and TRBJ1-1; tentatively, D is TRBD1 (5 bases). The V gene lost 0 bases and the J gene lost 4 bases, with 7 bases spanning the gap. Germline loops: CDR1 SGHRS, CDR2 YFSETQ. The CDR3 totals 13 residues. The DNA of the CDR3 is TGCGCCAGCAGCTTGGGGGGGGGCACTGAAGCTTTCTTT. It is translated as CASSLGGGTEAFF.

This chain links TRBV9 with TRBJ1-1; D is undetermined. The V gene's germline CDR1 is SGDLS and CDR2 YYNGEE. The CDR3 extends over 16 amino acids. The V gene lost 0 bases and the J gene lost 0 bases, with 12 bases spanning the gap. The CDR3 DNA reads TGTGCCAGCAGCGTAGGTTCCGGACTTATGAACACTGAAGCTTTCTTT. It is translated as CASSVGSGLMNTEAFF.

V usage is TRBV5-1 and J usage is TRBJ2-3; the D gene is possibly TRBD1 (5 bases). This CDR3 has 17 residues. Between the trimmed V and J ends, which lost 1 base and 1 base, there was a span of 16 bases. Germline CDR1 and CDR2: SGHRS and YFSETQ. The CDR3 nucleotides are TGCGCCAGCAGCTTGTCAGGGTCCGCCTTGGGCACAGATACGCAGTATTTT. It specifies CASSLSGSALGTDTQYF.

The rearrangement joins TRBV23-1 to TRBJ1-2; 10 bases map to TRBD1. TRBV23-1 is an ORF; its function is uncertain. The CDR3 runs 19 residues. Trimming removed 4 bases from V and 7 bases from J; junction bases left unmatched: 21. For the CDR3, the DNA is TGCGCCAGCAGTCCGCCTAGTCCCGGGACAGGGGAAGGTCGGAGTGGCTACACCTTC. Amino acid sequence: CASSPPSPGTGEGRSGYTF.

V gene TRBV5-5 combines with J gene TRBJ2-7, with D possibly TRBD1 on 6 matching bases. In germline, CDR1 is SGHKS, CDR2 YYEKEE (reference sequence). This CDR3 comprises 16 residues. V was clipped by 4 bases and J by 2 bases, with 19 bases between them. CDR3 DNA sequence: TGTGCCAGCAGCCTGGCCCTTGGACAGTCCCCCTACGAGCAGTACTTC. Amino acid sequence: CASSLALGQSPYEQYF. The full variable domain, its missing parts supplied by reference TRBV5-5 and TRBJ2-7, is DAGVTQSPTHLIKTRGQQVTLRCSPISGHKSVSWYQQVLGQGPQFIFQYYEKEERGRGNFPDRFSARQFPNYSSELNVNALLLGDSALYLCASSLALGQSPYEQYFGPGTRLTVT.

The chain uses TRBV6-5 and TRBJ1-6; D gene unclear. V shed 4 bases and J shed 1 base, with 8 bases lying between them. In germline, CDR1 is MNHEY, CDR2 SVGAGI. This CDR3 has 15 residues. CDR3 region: CASSSRPSYNSPLHF. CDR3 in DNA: TGTGCCAGCAGTTCCCGTCCTTCCTATAATTCACCCCTCCACTTT.

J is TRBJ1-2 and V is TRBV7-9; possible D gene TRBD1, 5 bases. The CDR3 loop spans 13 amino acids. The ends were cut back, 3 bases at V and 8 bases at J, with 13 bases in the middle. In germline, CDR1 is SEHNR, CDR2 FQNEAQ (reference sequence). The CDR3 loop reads CASSLGGGGGYTF. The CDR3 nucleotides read TGTGCCAGCAGCTTGGGGGGAGGAGGCGGCTACACCTTC.

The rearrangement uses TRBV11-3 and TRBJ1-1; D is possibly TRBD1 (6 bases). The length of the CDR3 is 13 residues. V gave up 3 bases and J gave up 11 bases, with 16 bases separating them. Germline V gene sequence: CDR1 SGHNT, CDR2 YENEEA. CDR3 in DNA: TGTGCCAGCAGCTTTGAGACAGGTGCCGTTGCTTTCTTT. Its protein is CASSFETGAVAFF. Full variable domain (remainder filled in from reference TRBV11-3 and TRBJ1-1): EAGVVQSPRYKIIEKKQPVAFWCNPISGHNTLYWYLQNLGQGPELLIRYENEEAVDDSQLPKDRFSAERLKGVDSTLKIQPAELGDSAVYLCASSFETGAVAFFGQGTRLTVV.

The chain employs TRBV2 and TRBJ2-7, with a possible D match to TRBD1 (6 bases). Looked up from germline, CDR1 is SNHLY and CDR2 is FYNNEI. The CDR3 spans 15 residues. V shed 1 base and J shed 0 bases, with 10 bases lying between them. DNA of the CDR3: TGTGCCAGCAGTGAAGTTTCCAGGGGCTCCTACGAGCAGTACTTC. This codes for CASSEVSRGSYEQYF.

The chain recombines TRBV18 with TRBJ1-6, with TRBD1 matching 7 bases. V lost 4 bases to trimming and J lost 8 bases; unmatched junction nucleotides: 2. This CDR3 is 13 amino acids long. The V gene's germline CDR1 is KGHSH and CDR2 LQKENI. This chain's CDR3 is CASSQGTDSPLHF. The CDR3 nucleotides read TGTGCCAGCTCACAGGGGACAGATTCACCCCTCCACTTT. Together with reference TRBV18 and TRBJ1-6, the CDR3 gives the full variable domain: NAGVMQNPRHLVRRRGQEARLRCSPMKGHSHVYWYRQLPEEGLKFMVYLQKENIIDESGMPKERFSAEFPKEGPSILRIQQVVRGDSAAYFCASSQGTDSPLHFGNGTRLTVT.

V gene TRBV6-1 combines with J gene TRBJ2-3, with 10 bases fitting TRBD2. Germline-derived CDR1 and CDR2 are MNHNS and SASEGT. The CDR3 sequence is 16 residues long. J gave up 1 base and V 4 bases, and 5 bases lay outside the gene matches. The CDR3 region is CASSALTSGGTDTQYF. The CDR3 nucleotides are TGTGCCAGCAGTGCTCTTACTAGCGGGGGCACAGATACGCAGTATTTT.

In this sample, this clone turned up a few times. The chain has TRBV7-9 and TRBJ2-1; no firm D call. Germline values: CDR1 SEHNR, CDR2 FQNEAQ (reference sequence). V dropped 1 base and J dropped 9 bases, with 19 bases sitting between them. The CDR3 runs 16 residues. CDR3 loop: CASSLVPSASVGEQFF. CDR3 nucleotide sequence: TGTGCCAGCAGCTTAGTCCCGTCAGCGTCGGTGGGTGAGCAGTTCTTC. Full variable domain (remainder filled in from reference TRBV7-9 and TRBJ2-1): DTGVSQNPRHKITKRGQNVTFRCDPISEHNRLYWYRQTLGQGPEFLTYFQNEAQLEKSRLLSDRFSAERPKGSFSTLEIQRTEQGDSAMYLCASSLVPSASVGEQFFGPGTRLTVL.

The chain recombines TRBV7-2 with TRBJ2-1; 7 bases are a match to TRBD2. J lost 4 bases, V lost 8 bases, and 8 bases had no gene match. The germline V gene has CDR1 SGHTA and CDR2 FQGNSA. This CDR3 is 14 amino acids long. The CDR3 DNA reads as TGTGCCAGCGGCGCAAGCGGGGCATACAATGAGCAGTTCTTC. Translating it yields CASGASGAYNEQFF.

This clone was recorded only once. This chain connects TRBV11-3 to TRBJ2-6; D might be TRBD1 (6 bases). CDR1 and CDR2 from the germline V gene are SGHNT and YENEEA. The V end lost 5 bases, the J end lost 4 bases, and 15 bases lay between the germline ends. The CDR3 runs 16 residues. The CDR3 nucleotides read TGTGCCAGCAGCACCAGACAGGTGGGGGGGGCCAACGTCCTGACTTTC. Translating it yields CASSTRQVGGANVLTF.

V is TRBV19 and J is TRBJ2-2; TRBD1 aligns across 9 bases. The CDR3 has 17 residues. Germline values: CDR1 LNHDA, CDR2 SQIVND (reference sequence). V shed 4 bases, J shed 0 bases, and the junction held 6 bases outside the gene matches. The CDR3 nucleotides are TGTGCCAGTAGTACCCTGACAGGGGGAGCGAACACCGGGGAGCTGTTTTTT. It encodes CASSTLTGGANTGELFF.

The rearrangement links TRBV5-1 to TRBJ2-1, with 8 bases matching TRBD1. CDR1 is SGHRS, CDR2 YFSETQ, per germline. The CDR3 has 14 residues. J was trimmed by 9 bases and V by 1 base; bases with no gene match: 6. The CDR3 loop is CASSLSQGAGEQFF. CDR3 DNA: TGCGCCAGCAGCTTGTCGCAGGGGGCGGGTGAGCAGTTCTTC.

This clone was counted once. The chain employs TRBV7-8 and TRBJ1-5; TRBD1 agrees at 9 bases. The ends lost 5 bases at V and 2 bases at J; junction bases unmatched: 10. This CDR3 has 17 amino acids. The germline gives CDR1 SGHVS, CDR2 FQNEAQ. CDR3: CASSRDREVTGNQPQHF. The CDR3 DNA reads TGTGCCAGCAGCCGGGACAGGGAGGTTACAGGCAATCAGCCCCAGCATTTT.

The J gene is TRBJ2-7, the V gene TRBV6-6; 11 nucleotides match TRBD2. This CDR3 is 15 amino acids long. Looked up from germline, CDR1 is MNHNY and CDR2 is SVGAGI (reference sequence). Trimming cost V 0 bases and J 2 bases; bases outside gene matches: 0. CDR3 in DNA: TGTGCCAGCAGTTACTCTAGCGGGGGGGCCTACGAGCAGTACTTC. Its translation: CASSYSSGGAYEQYF.